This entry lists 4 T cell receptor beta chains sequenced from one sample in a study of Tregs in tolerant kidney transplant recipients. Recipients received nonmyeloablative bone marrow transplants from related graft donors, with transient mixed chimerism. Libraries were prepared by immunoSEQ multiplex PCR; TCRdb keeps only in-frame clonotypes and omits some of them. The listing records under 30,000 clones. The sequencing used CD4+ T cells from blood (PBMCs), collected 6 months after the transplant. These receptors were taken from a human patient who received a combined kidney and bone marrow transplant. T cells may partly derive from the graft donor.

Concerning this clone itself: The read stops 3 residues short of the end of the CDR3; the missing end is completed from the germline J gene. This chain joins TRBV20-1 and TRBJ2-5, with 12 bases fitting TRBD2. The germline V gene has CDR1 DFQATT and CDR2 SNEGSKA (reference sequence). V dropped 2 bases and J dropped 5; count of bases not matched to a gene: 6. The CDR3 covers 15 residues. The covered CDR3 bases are TGCAGTGCTAGATCTAGCGGGGGGGAACGGGAGACC. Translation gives CSARSSGGERET. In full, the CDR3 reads CSARSSGGERETQYF.

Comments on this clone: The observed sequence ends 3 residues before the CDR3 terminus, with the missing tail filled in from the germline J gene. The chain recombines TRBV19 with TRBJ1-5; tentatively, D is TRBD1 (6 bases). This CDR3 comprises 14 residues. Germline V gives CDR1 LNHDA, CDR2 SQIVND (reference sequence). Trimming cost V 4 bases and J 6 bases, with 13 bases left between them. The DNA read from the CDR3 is TGTGCCAGTAGTAAAGAACAGGGCGGTCAGCCC. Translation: CASSKEQGGQP. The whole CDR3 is CASSKEQGGQPQHF.

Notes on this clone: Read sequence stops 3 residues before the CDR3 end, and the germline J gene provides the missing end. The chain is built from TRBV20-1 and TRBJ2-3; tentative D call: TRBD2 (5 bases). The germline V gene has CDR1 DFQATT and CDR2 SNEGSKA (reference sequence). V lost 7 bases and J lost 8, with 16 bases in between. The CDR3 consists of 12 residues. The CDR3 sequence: CSVFSGSGTQYF. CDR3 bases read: TGCAGTGTATTTTCGGGGTCGGGTACG.

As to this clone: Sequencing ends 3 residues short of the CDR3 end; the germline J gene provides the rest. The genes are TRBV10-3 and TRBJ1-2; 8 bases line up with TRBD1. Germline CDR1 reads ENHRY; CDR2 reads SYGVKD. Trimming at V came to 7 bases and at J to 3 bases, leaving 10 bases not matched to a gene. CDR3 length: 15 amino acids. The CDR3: CAITKSGGADYGYTF. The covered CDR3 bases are TGTGCCATCACGAAGTCAGGGGGCGCGGACTATGGC.